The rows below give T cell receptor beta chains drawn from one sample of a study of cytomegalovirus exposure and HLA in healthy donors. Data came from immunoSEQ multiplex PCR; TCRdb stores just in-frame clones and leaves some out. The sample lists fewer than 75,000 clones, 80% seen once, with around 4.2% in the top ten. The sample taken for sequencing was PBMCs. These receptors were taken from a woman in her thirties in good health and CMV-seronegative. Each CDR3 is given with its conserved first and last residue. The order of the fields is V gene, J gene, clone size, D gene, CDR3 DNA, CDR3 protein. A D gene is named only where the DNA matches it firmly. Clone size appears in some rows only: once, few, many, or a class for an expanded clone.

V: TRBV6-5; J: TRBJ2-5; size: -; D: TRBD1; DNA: TGTGCCAGCAGGGAGGTCGGGACAGGGAAAGAGACCCAGTACTTC; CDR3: CASREVGTGKETQYF
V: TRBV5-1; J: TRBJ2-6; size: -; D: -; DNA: TGCGCCAGCCGGCAGGATCCCGCCGGGGCCAACGTCCTGACTTTC; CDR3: CASRQDPAGANVLTF
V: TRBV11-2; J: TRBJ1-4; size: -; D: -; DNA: TGTGCCAGCAGCTTAGATCACCGGAGAGCTAATGAAAAACTGTTTTTT; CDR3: CASSLDHRRANEKLFF
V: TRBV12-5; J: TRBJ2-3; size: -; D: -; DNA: TGTGCTAGTGGTTTGTCGGTAGCGTACACAGATACGCAGTATTTT; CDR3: CASGLSVAYTDTQYF
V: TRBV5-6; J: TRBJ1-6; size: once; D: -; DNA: TGTGCCAGCAGACGACTCAATTCACCCCTCCACTTT; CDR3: CASRRLNSPLHF
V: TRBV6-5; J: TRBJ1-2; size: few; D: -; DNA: TGTGCCAGCAGTTCCTTAGTTAACTATGGCTACACCTTC; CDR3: CASSSLVNYGYTF
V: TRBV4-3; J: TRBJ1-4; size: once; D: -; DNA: TGCGCCAGCAGCCAGGGGGGGGACGGTCTGTTTTTT; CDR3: CASSQGGDGLFF
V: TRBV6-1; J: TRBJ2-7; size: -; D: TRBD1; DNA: TGTGCCAGCAGTGAGGACAGGGCGCCCTACGAGCAGTACTTC; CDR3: CASSEDRAPYEQYF
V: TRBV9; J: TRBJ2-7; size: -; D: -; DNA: TGTGCCAGCAGCGTGAAAACGGGATCCGAGCAGTACTTC; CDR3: CASSVKTGSEQYF
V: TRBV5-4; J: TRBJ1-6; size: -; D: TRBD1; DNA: TGTGCCAGCCGCCCAGGGACAGGGAGTTATAATTCACCCCTCCACTTT; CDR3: CASRPGTGSYNSPLHF
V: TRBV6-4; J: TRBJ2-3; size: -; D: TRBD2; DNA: TGTGCCAGCAGTGTGGCGGGGGGACTCACAGATACGCAGTATTTT; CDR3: CASSVAGGLTDTQYF
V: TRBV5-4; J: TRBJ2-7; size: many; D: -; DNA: TGTGCCAGCAGCTTGGAACAGATGTCCTACGAGCAGTACTTC; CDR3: CASSLEQMSYEQYF
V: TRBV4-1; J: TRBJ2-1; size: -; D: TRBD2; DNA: TGCGCCAGCAGCCAAGATAGGGTCCGAGGAGCGGGACCTAACAATGAGCAGTTCTTC; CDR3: CASSQDRVRGAGPNNEQFF
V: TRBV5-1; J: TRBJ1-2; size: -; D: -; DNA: TGCGCCAGCAGCTTGGGAGGGAGCCGCTCCGCTGCCTATGGCTACACCTTC; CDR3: CASSLGGSRSAAYGYTF
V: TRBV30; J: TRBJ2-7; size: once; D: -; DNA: TGTGCCTGGAGTGGGGTTCTAAGCGCGTCCTTTACCTACGAGCAGTACTTC; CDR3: CAWSGVLSASFTYEQYF
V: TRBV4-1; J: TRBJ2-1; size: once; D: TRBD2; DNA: TGCGCCAGCAGCCAGCCTCGACTAGCGGACTACAATGAGCAGTTCTTC; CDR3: CASSQPRLADYNEQFF
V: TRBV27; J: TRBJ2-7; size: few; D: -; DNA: TGTGCCAGCAGTTTCAGTTCCAGCTCCTACGAGCAGTACTTC; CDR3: CASSFSSSSYEQYF
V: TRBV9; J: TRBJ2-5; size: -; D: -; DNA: TGTGCCAGCAGCGTAAGAGGGCTCCAAGAGACCCAGTACTTC; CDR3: CASSVRGLQETQYF
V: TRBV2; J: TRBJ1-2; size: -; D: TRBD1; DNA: TGTGCCAGCAGCCAAGGGACAGACTATGGCTACACCTTC; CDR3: CASSQGTDYGYTF
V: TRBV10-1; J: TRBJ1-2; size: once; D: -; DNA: TGCGCCAGCAGTGAATCCGGGATCGGGGGCTACACCTTC; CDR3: CASSESGIGGYTF
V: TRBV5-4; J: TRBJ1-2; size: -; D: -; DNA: TGTGCCAGCAGCTTCGGGGGAGCGGGGAGGAGCAACTATGGCTACACCTTC; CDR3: CASSFGGAGRSNYGYTF
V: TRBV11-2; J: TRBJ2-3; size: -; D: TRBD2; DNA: TGTGCCAGCAGCTTAGGGCTAGCGGACACAGATACGCAGTATTTT; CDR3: CASSLGLADTDTQYF
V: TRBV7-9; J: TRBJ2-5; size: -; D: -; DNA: TGTGCCAGCAGCCAGGACTGGGATCAAGAGACCCAGTACTTC; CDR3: CASSQDWDQETQYF
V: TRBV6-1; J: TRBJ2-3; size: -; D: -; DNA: TGTGCCAGCAGTGAAGCGAGGAGGTTTACAGATACGCAGTATTTT; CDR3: CASSEARRFTDTQYF
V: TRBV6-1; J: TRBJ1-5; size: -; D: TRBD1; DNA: TGTGCCAGCAGGGGACAGCCGAATCAGCCCCAGCATTTT; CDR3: CASRGQPNQPQHF
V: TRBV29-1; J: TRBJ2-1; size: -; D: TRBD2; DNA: TGCAGCGTTGGAGAGCGGGGCTCCTACAATGAGCAGTTCTTC; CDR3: CSVGERGSYNEQFF
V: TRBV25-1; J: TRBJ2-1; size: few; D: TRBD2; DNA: TGTGCCAGCAGTGAATGGGGGGGGACTCAGGATAACAATGAGCAGTTCTTC; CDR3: CASSEWGGTQDNNEQFF
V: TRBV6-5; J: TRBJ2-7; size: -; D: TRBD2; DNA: TGTGCCAGCAGACGACCGGGGACTAGCTACGAGCAGTACTTC; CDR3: CASRRPGTSYEQYF
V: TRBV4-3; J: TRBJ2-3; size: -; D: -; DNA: TGCGCCAGCAGCCAAATGGGGGACTCTCTTGGGAGGCAGTATTTT; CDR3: CASSQMGDSLGRQYF
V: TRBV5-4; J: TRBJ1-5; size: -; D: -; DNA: TGTGCCAGCAGCTTGGGAGGGCGCGGCAATCAGCCCCAGCATTTT; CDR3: CASSLGGRGNQPQHF
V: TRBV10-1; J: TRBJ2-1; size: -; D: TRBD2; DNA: TGCGCCAGCAGTGAGGTAGCGGGAGTCCCTTACAATGAGCAGTTCTTC; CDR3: CASSEVAGVPYNEQFF
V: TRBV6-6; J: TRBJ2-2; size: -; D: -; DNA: TGTGCCAGCCGGGACATGAACACCGGGGAGCTGTTTTTT; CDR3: CASRDMNTGELFF
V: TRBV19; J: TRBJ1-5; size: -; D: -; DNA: TGTGCCAGTAGTCACAGGGATAGCAATCAGCCCCAGCATTTT; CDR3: CASSHRDSNQPQHF
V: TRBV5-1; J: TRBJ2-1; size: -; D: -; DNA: TGCGCCAGCAGCTCGAACGGGTGGGATGAGCAGTTCTTC; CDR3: CASSSNGWDEQFF
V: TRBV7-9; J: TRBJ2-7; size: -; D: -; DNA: TGTGCCAGCAGCTTCGAGGGGGATACCTACGAGCAGTACTTC; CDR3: CASSFEGDTYEQYF
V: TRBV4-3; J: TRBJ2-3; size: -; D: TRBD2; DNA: TGCGCCAGCAGCCAAGATCCTGCGCGGGAGGTCAGAGATACGCAGTATTTT; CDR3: CASSQDPAREVRDTQYF
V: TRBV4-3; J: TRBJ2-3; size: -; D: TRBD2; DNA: TGCGCCAGCAGCCCGGGACTAGCGGGAGGGGGGAGCACAGATACGCAGTATTTT; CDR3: CASSPGLAGGGSTDTQYF
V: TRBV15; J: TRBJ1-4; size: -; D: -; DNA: TGTGCCACCAGCAACTCGGGCGGAGGTGAAAAACTGTTTTTT; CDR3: CATSNSGGGEKLFF
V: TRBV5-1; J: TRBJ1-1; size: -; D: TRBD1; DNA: TGCGCCAGCAGCTCATTGGACAGGGGGCCAGAAGCTTTCTTT; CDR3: CASSSLDRGPEAFF
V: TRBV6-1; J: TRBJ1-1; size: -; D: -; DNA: TGTGCCAGCAGTGTGAACCTGGGGACAGAAGCTTTCTTT; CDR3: CASSVNLGTEAFF
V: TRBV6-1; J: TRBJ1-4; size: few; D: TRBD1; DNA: TGTGCCAGCAGGCAGGGGGTTGAGGAAAAACTGTTTTTT; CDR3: CASRQGVEEKLFF
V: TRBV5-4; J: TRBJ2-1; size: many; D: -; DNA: TGTGCCAGCAGCTTGGTTATCCCAGGCCAGTCGCTCTACAATGAGCAGTTCTTC; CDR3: CASSLVIPGQSLYNEQFF